This T cell receptor (beta chain) stems from a study of T cells after yellow fever vaccination. Background on the study: When fractions had low cell numbers, they were prepared with SMART-Seq v4 Ultra Low Input. Whole-study findings and limits: Re-detected after boosting: most primary clones, more than 95% of CD4 and around 86% of CD8. Weaker overall was a secondary response that nonetheless peaked faster, on day 5 versus 15.

5'RACE template switching added a universal primer site and UMIs to TCR cDNA. TCRdb ran MiXCR on the 5' RACE reads and lists one entry per CDR3 protein. The sample carries 620,000 or so distinct CDR3 sequences, approximately 13% recorded once. There are 15 residues in the CDR3. The junction had 16 bases not matched to a gene; V was cut back by 6 bases and J by 7 bases. Germline V gene sequence: CDR1 DFQATT, CDR2 SNEGSKA (reference sequence). As regards this clonotype: Its antigen remains unidentified.

The source is a man aged 25 to 40 who received the YFV17D yellow fever vaccine. Sequencing used PBMCs, obtained on the day of the yellow fever booster vaccination. This rearrangement joins TRBV20-1 to TRBJ2-7; 9 bases are a match to TRBD1. The DNA of the CDR3 is TGCAGTGCCACAGCCGGGACAGGGATTTTGGGAGAGCAGTACTTC. Encoded protein: CSATAGTGILGEQYF.